This paragraph covers one T cell receptor (beta chain) sequence. Its antigen remains unknown. Per germline, CDR1 SGHRS and CDR2 YFSETQ. The CDR3 is made up of 16 amino acids. The J segment lost 3 bases and the V segment lost 4 bases, leaving 9 bases of the junction unmatched. The data were obtained in a study of OX40 agonist ivuxolimab in advanced cancers. Study details: While on treatment, patients had intravenous ivuxolimab at 0.01 to 10 mg/kg every 2 weeks.

Clones were read by immunoSEQ multiplex PCR, and TCRdb kept only the in-frame ones, dropping some. The table has roughly 52,000 clones, roughly 81% seen once; the top ten hold approximately 1.2%. Broader study findings: A proportion of nonresponders additionally exhibited low normalized T-cell clonal expansion.

This chain joins TRBV5-1 and TRBJ2-7; 11 positions agree with TRBD2. The specimen comprised CD4+ or CD8+ T cells sorted from blood, sampled in a trial of the OX40 agonist ivuxolimab. The TCR sequence derives from an adult with an advanced solid tumor such as melanoma, head and neck, liver or kidney cancer. DNA for the CDR3: TGCGCCAGCAGCCCCCTCCCGACTAGCGGGAACTACGAGCAGTACTTC. This gives the protein CASSPLPTSGNYEQYF.